Listed here are 2 T cell receptor beta chains from one sample, sequenced in a study of immune characterization of retroperitoneal liposarcoma. In TCRdb, the PCR reads were re-called with MiXCR into one record per CDR3 protein. The sample has some 9,600 distinct CDR3 sequences, around a third seen once. Sequencing was performed on tumor tissue. The source is a male donor with retroperitoneal liposarcoma.

The rearrangement uses TRBV7-2 and TRBJ2-2; 9 bases fit TRBD2. J was trimmed by 6 bases and V by 4 bases; bases with no gene match: 3. The CDR3 sequence is 14 residues long. Germline V gives CDR1 SGHTA, CDR2 FQGNSA. The CDR3 nucleotides are TGTGCCAGCAGCTCGGGACTAGCTGCCGGGGAGCTGTTTTTT. This sequence encodes CASSSGLAAGELFF.

This clonotype qualifies as medium-sized. The chain couples TRBV7-2 to TRBJ2-5, with D hard to call. CDR1 and CDR2 from the germline V gene are SGHTA and FQGNSA. The ends were cut back, 5 bases at V and 5 bases at J, with 9 bases in the middle. This CDR3 has 12 residues. CDR3 amino acids: CASSPLWETQYF. As DNA, the CDR3 is TGTGCCAGCAGCCCTCTATGGGAGACCCAGTACTTC.